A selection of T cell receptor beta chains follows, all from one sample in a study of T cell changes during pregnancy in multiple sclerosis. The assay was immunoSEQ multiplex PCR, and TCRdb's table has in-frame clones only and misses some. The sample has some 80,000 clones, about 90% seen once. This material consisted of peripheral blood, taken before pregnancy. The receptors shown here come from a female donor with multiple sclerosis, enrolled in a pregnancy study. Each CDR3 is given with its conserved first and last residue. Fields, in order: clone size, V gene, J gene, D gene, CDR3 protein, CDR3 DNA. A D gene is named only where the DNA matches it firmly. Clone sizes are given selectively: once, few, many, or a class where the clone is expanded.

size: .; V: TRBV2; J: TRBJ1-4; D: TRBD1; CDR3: CASSNRDRGSPNEKLFF; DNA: TGTGCCAGCAGTAACCGGGACAGGGGGTCCCCAAATGAAAAACTGTTTTTT
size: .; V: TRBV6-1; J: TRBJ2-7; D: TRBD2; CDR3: CASSSWEGSYEQYF; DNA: TGTGCCAGCAGTTCCTGGGAGGGCAGCTACGAGCAGTACTTC
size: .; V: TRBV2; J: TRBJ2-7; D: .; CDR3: CASSETGYEQYF; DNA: TGTGCCAGCAGTGAAACGGGGTACGAGCAGTACTTC
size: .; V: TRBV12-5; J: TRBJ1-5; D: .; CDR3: CASGLASGGPTGPQHF; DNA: TGTGCTAGTGGTTTGGCCAGCGGGGGCCCCACCGGGCCCCAGCATTTT
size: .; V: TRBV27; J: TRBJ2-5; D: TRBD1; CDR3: CASSLSPTGGQTQYF; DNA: TGTGCCAGCAGTTTAAGTCCTACAGGGGGGCAGACCCAGTACTTC
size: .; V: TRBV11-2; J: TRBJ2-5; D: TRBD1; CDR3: CASSVDRASETQYF; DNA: TGTGCCAGCAGCGTGGACAGGGCTTCTGAGACCCAGTACTTC
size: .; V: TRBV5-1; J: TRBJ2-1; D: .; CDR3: CASSLAGEGNEQFF; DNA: TGCGCCAGCAGCTTGGCCGGGGAAGGCAATGAGCAGTTCTTC
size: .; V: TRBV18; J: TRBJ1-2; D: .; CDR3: CASSPSPHTNYGYTF; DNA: TGTGCCAGCTCACCCTCACCACATACTAACTATGGCTACACCTTC
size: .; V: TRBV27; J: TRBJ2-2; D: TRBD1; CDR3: CASTDRGNGELFF; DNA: TGTGCCAGCACTGACAGGGGAAACGGGGAGCTGTTTTTT
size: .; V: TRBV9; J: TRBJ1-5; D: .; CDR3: CASSQGDFGNQPQHF; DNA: TGTGCCAGCAGCCAAGGGGATTTCGGCAATCAGCCCCAGCATTTT
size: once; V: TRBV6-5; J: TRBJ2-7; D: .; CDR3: CASSYWGTISYEQYF; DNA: TGTGCCAGCAGTTACTGGGGCACTATTTCCTACGAGCAGTACTTC
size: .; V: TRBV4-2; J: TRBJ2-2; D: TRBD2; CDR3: CASSQELAGVRSGELFF; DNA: TGTGCCAGCAGCCAAGAACTAGCGGGGGTTCGATCCGGGGAGCTGTTTTTT
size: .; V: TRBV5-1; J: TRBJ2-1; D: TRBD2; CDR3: CASAFLAEGEQFF; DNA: TGCGCCAGCGCCTTTCTAGCGGAGGGTGAGCAGTTCTTC
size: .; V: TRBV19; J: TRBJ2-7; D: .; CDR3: CASSIARDWSYEQYF; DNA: TGTGCCAGTAGTATCGCCCGGGACTGGAGCTACGAGCAGTACTTC
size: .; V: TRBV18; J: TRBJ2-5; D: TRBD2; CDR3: CASSPPLAKYQETQYF; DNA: TGTGCCAGCTCACCACCACTAGCGAAGTACCAAGAGACCCAGTACTTC
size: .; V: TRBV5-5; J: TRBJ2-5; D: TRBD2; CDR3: CASSIRDYRGETQYF; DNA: TGTGCCAGCAGCATCCGGGACTATCGTGGCGAGACCCAGTACTTC
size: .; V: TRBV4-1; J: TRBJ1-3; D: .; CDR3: CASSQSPGNTIYF; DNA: TGCGCCAGCAGCCAAAGCCCAGGAAACACCATATATTTT
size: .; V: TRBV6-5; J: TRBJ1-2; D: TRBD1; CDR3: CASSYSEGANGYTF; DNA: TGTGCCAGCAGTTACTCAGAGGGGGCCAATGGCTACACCTTC
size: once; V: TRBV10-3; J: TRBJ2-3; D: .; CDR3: CAIFGEDRHTDTQYF; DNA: TGTGCCATCTTCGGGGAAGACAGGCACACAGATACGCAGTATTTT
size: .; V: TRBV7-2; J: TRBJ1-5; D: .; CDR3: CASSLEGAKNQPQHF; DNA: TGTGCCAGCAGCTTAGAGGGAGCGAAGAATCAGCCCCAGCATTTT
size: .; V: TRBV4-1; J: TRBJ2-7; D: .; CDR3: CASSPRDTSYEQYF; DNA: TGCGCCAGCAGCCCCCGCGACACCTCCTACGAGCAGTACTTC
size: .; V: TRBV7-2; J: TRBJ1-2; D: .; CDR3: CASSFPGGDYGYTF; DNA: TGTGCCAGCAGCTTCCCGGGGGGGGACTATGGCTACACCTTC
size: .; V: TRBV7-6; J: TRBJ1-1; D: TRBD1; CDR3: CASSSRTGSGTEAFF; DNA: TGTGCCAGCAGCTCTAGGACAGGGTCGGGCACTGAAGCTTTCTTT